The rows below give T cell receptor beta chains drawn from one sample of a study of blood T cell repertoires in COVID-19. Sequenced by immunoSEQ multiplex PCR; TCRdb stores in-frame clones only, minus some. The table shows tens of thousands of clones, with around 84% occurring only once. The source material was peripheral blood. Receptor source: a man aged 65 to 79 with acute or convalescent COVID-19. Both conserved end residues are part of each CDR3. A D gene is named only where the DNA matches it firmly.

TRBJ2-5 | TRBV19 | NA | TGTGCCAGTAGTATTTTGTGGCAAGATAACCCTGAGACCCAGTACTTC | CASSILWQDNPETQYF
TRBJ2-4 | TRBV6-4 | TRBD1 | TGTGCCAGCAGTGACTCTCGGACAGGGGCACAGTACTTC | CASSDSRTGAQYF
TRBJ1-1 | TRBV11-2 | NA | TGTGCCAGCAGCCGCGGGGCGGCGAACACTGAAGCTTTCTTT | CASSRGAANTEAFF
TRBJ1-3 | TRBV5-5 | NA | TGTGCCAGCAGCTTGGCTTCGGTAAACTCTGGAAACACCATATATTTT | CASSLASVNSGNTIYF
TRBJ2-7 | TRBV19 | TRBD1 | TGTGCCAGTAGTATTCCAGGGGGACGTTCCTACGAGCAGTACTTC | CASSIPGGRSYEQYF
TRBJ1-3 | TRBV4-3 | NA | TGCGCCAGCAGCCAAGATGGGGCACGTGTTGGAAACACCATATATTTT | CASSQDGARVGNTIYF
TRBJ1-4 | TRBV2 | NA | TGTGCCAGCAGACGAGCGGGACATCCAACTAATGAAAAACTGTTTTTT | CASRRAGHPTNEKLFF
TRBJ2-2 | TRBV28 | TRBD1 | TGTGCCAGCAGCGACAGGGGGGACCCCGAGCTGTTTTTT | CASSDRGDPELFF
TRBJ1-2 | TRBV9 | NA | TGTGCCAGCAGCCCCAGGGAATCGAACTATGGCTACACCTTC | CASSPRESNYGYTF
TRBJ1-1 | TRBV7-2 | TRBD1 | TGTGCCAGCAGCGCACAGGGGCATACTGAAGCTTTCTTT | CASSAQGHTEAFF
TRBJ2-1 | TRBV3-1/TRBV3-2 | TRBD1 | TGTGCCAGCAGCCCGACGGGACAGGGAAGGAATGAGCAGTTCTTC | CASSPTGQGRNEQFF
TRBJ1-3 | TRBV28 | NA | TGTGCCAGCAGTTTAGGAGTTCACCCCTCTGGAAACACCATATATTTT | CASSLGVHPSGNTIYF